These 6 T cell receptor beta chains share one sample of origin, sequenced in a study of T cell responses to AZD1222 COVID-19 vaccine. The protocol was immunoSEQ multiplex PCR, while the TCRdb copy is restricted to in-frame clones and leaves out a portion. Among about 100,000 clones listed, about nine tenths were seen once. Material: peripheral blood, obtained on day 0 of AZD1222 vaccination. The origin of the receptors is an adult in good health.

V gene TRBV4-1 combines with J gene TRBJ1-2; weak D call: TRBD1 (5 bases). Trimming cost V 0 bases and J 5 bases, with 16 bases left between them. The CDR3 is made up of 16 amino acids. The germline CDR1 and CDR2 sequences are MGHRA and YSYEKL. CDR3 amino acids: CASSQDRLWQGYGYTF. The CDR3 DNA sequence: TGCGCCAGCAGCCAAGATAGGCTATGGCAGGGTTATGGCTACACCTTC.

CDR3 in amino acids: CASSLKDYNNEQFF. The CDR3 bases are TGTGCCAGCAGTTTAAAGGACTACAACAATGAGCAGTTCTTC. V gene TRBV28 combines with J gene TRBJ2-1; a possible D gene is TRBD2 (6 bases). The CDR3 length is 14 residues. V was trimmed by 2 bases and J by 5 bases, leaving 10 bases between them. Per the germline V gene, CDR1 is MDHEN and CDR2 is SYDVKM.

This clone was seen just once. The chain uses TRBV25-1 and TRBJ2-1; D is possibly TRBD2 (5 bases). The CDR3 runs to 11 residues. The V end was cut by 5 bases, the J end by 7 bases, with 6 bases between. Germline V gene sequence: CDR1 MGHDK, CDR2 SYGVNS. The CDR3 protein is CASSSGNEQFF. CDR3 in DNA: TGTGCCAGCAGTAGCGGTAATGAGCAGTTCTTC.

The V call is TRBV7-6, the J call TRBJ2-1; D unclear. Germline V gene lookup returns CDR1 SGHVS and CDR2 FNYEAQ. Deletions cut 5 bases from V and 0 bases from J, with 14 bases between. There are 16 residues in the CDR3. This CDR3 is CASSPLVGDSYNEQFF. CDR3 in DNA: TGTGCCAGCAGCCCCTTAGTTGGGGACTCCTACAATGAGCAGTTCTTC.

The V and J genes are TRBV20-1 and TRBJ2-1, with 13 bases lining up with TRBD2. The V and J ends lost 3 bases and 8 bases, in that order; junction bases with no gene match: 10. Germline V gene lookup returns CDR1 DFQATT and CDR2 SNEGSKA (reference sequence). CDR3 length: 16 residues. Written as DNA, the CDR3 is TGCAGTGCTAGTTTTAGGACTAGCGGGAGCGGCGATGAGCAGTTCTTC. The encoded protein is CSASFRTSGSGDEQFF.

The chain has TRBV5-1 and TRBJ2-3, with D possibly being TRBD2 (6 bases). This CDR3 has 14 amino acids. V was pared by 3 bases and J by 6 bases, with 14 bases between. CDR1 and CDR2 (germline): SGHRS, YFSETQ. The CDR3 DNA sequence: TGCGCCAGCAGCTCTGGGACTCCCGGGGATACGCAGTATTTT. This codes for CASSSGTPGDTQYF.